The next 23 T cell receptor beta chains were all read from a single sample in a study of cytomegalovirus exposure and HLA in healthy donors. The PCR employed 60 Vbeta primers together with 13 Jbeta primers. The data were produced by immunoSEQ multiplex PCR, yet TCRdb's version contains in-frame clones alone and is incomplete. The table has about 200,000 clones, 82% seen once; the top ten hold about 2.5%. Input material: PBMCs. The receptors shown here come from a woman aged 40 to 49 in good health and CMV-seronegative.

This clone appeared a few times. The chain is built from TRBV11-1 and TRBJ2-7; 8 nucleotides match TRBD1. Germline V gene sequence: CDR1 SGHAT, CDR2 FQDESV (reference sequence). With V trimmed by 4 bases and J by 1 base, 9 bases remained unmatched. The CDR3 has 16 amino acids. CDR3 residues: CASSWIGRGPSYEQYF. In DNA form, the CDR3 reads TGTGCCAGCAGCTGGATCGGCAGGGGGCCTTCCTACGAGCAGTACTTC.

This rearrangement joins TRBV7-6 to TRBJ2-2; D may be TRBD2 (5 bases). Germline lookup yields CDR1 SGHVS and CDR2 FNYEAQ. Trimming pared 1 base from V and 3 bases from J, leaving 18 bases between. The CDR3 contains 18 residues. CDR3 residues: CASSLVTPGLMYTGELFF. The CDR3 DNA reads TGTGCCAGCAGCTTAGTCACCCCTGGACTGATGTACACCGGGGAGCTGTTTTTT.

The chain links TRBV27 to TRBJ2-2; 9 positions match TRBD2. The germline CDR1 and CDR2 sequences are MNHEY and SMNVEV (reference sequence). CDR3 length: 16 amino acids. Losses at the gene ends were 4 bases for V and 5 bases for J; bases not matched to a gene: 8. CDR3 DNA sequence: TGTGCCAGCAGTTCAGGGACTAGCTTGGAGACCGGGGAGCTGTTTTTT. Encoded protein: CASSSGTSLETGELFF.

CDR3 nucleotide sequence: TGTGCCAGCTCACCATCGGGGCGGGAGGCCTCCTACGAGCAGTACTTC. This sequence encodes CASSPSGREASYEQYF. The rearrangement links TRBV18 to TRBJ2-7; 8 bases line up with TRBD2. The CDR3 is 16 amino acids. The V gene's germline CDR1 is KGHSH and CDR2 LQKENI. After removal of 2 bases from V and 0 bases from J, the junction contained 6 bases not matched to a gene.

This sequence joins TRBV28 and TRBJ2-3; D is unresolved. The CDR3 runs to 12 residues. V was trimmed by 6 bases and J by 4 bases, leaving 8 bases between them. In germline, CDR1 is MDHEN, CDR2 SYDVKM. CDR3 sequence: CASRSTADTQYF. The CDR3 DNA is TGTGCCAGCAGGTCAACGGCAGATACGCAGTATTTT.

J is TRBJ1-1 and V is TRBV5-1; D remains ambiguous. The CDR3 sequence is 15 residues long. Trimming left V 4 bases short and J 8 bases short, with 21 bases between. The germline V gene encodes CDR1 SGHRS and CDR2 YFSETQ. DNA of the CDR3: TGCGCCAGCAGCGGCCTGAGAGGCAGCAGAGGCGAAGCTTTCTTT. This codes for CASSGLRGSRGEAFF.

V and J are TRBV29-1 and TRBJ2-7; weak D call: TRBD2 (6 bases). The CDR3 has 12 amino acids. With 7 bases removed from V and 5 bases from J, the gap between germline ends came to 15 bases. Germline-derived CDR1 and CDR2 are SQVTM and ANQGSEA. The CDR3 protein is CSGVGGRNEQYF. In nucleotides, the CDR3 is TGCAGCGGGGTCGGAGGGCGTAACGAGCAGTACTTC.

The chain uses TRBV30 and TRBJ2-1; 7 bases fit TRBD2. Unmatched junction bases numbered 11, after V lost 2 bases and J lost 1 base. CDR3 length: 17 residues. Germline values: CDR1 GTSNPN, CDR2 SVGIG (reference sequence). The CDR3 sequence: CAWSKRSGPISYNEQFF. The CDR3 DNA is TGTGCCTGGAGTAAACGTAGCGGGCCTATTTCCTACAATGAGCAGTTCTTC. Supplemented by reference TRBV30 and TRBJ2-1, the full variable domain reads SQTIHQWPATLVQPVGSPLSLECTVEGTSNPNLYWYRQAAGRGLQLLFYSVGIGQISSEVPQNLSASRPQDRQFILSSKKLLLSDSGFYLCAWSKRSGPISYNEQFFGPGTRLTVL.

J is TRBJ2-3 and V is TRBV2, with 8 bases lining up with TRBD1. The CDR3 sequence is 14 residues long. Germline V gives CDR1 SNHLY, CDR2 FYNNEI. The ends lost 6 bases at V and 9 bases at J; junction bases unmatched: 11. In DNA form, the CDR3 reads TGTGCCAGCAGCGTCGGGGACAGGAGGACGACGCAGTATTTT. This sequence encodes CASSVGDRRTTQYF.

The V gene is TRBV7-9, the J gene TRBJ2-6; D ambiguous. V lost 5 bases and J 0 bases, leaving 8 bases between the germline ends. The CDR3 has 15 residues. The germline V gene has CDR1 SEHNR and CDR2 FQNEAQ (reference sequence). The CDR3 sequence: CASSTIPSGANVLTF. CDR3 bases: TGTGCCAGCAGCACAATTCCCTCTGGGGCCAACGTCCTGACTTTC. Based on the CDR3 plus reference TRBV7-9 and TRBJ2-6, the full variable domain is DTGVSQNPRHKITKRGQNVTFRCDPISEHNRLYWYRQTLGQGPEFLTYFQNEAQLEKSRLLSDRFSAERPKGSFSTLEIQRTEQGDSAMYLCASSTIPSGANVLTFGAGSRLTVL.

This chain links TRBV10-3 with TRBJ1-1; D ambiguous. This CDR3 has 12 amino acids. Germline CDR1 is ENHRY and CDR2 is SYGVKD. The V end was cut by 0 bases, the J end by 7 bases, with 6 bases between. The CDR3 loop is CAISESEIEAFF. The DNA for the CDR3 is TGTGCCATCAGTGAGTCCGAGATTGAAGCTTTCTTT.

The J gene is TRBJ1-2, the V gene TRBV19; no definite D call. The CDR3 is 16 residues long. The germline V gene encodes CDR1 LNHDA and CDR2 SQIVND (reference sequence). Trimming stripped 2 bases from V and 0 bases from J, with 13 bases between. This chain's CDR3 is CASSINSGPANYGYTF. The CDR3 DNA is TGTGCCAGTAGTATAAACAGTGGCCCAGCTAACTATGGCTACACCTTC. The full variable domain, completed using reference TRBV19 and TRBJ1-2, is DGGITQSPKYLFRKEGQNVTLSCEQNLNHDAMYWYRQDPGQGLRLIYYSQIVNDFQKGDIAEGYSVSREKKESFPLTVTSAQKNPTAFYLCASSINSGPANYGYTFGSGTRLTVV.

V gene TRBV28 combines with J gene TRBJ1-2; maybe TRBD1 (5 bases). CDR1 and CDR2 (germline): MDHEN, SYDVKM. Trimming left V 1 base short and J 8 bases short, with 11 bases between. The CDR3 contains 13 residues. CDR3 in DNA: TGTGCCAGCAGTTTATCCAGGGTCGTGGGCTACACCTTC. This encodes CASSLSRVVGYTF.

This chain links TRBV29-1 with TRBJ2-5; 7 bases fit TRBD2. This CDR3 has 11 residues. CDR1 is SQVTM and CDR2 is ANQGSEA in the germline V gene. V was pared by 7 bases and J by 3 bases, with 2 bases of the junction left unmatched. The CDR3 DNA sequence: TGCAGCGCCGGACTAGAAGAGACCCAGTACTTC. It translates to CSAGLEETQYF.

This clone was seen only a few times. The rearrangement links TRBV7-3 to TRBJ2-1, with TRBD2 as a possible D gene (5 bases). Germline loops: CDR1 SGHTA, CDR2 FQGTGA. CDR3 length: 13 amino acids. Trimming took 4 bases from V and 7 from J, leaving 11 bases between them. CDR3 sequence reads: CASSSLPGNEQFF. CDR3 DNA: TGTGCCAGCAGCTCCCTCCCGGGGAATGAGCAGTTCTTC. Variable domain in full (rest from reference TRBV7-3 and TRBJ2-1): GAGVSQTPSNKVTEKGKYVELRCDPISGHTALYWYRQSLGQGPEFLIYFQGTGAADDSGLPNDRFFAVRPEGSVSTLKIQRTERGDSAVYLCASSSLPGNEQFFGPGTRLTVL.

This chain connects TRBV5-1 to TRBJ2-3; 7 nucleotides align to TRBD1. Germline V gene data show CDR1 as SGHRS and CDR2 as YFSETQ. With V trimmed by 0 bases and J by 2 bases, 3 bases remained unmatched. CDR3 length: 15 amino acids. CDR3 sequence (DNA): TGCGCCAGCAGCTTGGAGGGGGCGATCACAGATACGCAGTATTTT. Residues: CASSLEGAITDTQYF.

The V gene is TRBV6-1, the J gene TRBJ1-1; D gene uncertain. The CDR3 runs to 12 residues. Germline CDR1 is MNHNS and CDR2 is SASEGT. Trimming shortened V by 5 bases and J by 6 bases, and 10 bases separated the two germline ends. As DNA, the CDR3 is TGTGCCAGCAGTCGGAGTGGAGCTGAAGCTTTCTTT. Amino acid sequence: CASSRSGAEAFF.

This chain uses TRBV5-1 with TRBJ2-5; D is uncertain. The CDR3 has 13 amino acids. Trimming shortened V by 0 bases and J by 5 bases, and 8 bases separated the two germline ends. The germline V gene has CDR1 SGHRS and CDR2 YFSETQ. The CDR3 sequence is CASSLGDTETQYF. CDR3 DNA sequence: TGCGCCAGCAGCTTGGGCGATACGGAGACCCAGTACTTC. Looking up the rest from reference TRBV5-1 and TRBJ2-5 gives the full variable domain: KAGVTQTPRYLIKTRGQQVTLSCSPISGHRSVSWYQQTPGQGLQFLFEYFSETQRNKGNFPGRFSGRQFSNSRSEMNVSTLELGDSALYLCASSLGDTETQYFGPGTRLLVL.

The chain joins TRBV9 to TRBJ2-2; D gene uncertain. Deletions cut 0 bases from V and 5 bases from J, with 8 bases between. CDR1 and CDR2 from the germline V gene are SGDLS and YYNGEE. The CDR3 consists of 14 residues. CDR3 nucleotide sequence: TGTGCCAGCAGCGTAGTAGCCGTAACCGGGGAGCTGTTTTTT. It encodes CASSVVAVTGELFF.

On this clone itself: This sample includes further DNA sequences coding for the same CDR3. The DNA of the CDR3 is TGCGCCAGCAGCCAGGTCGGGACAGTTAAGGAGCCCCAGCATTTT. Its translation: CASSQVGTVKEPQHF. The rearrangement joins TRBV4-1 to TRBJ1-5; the match to TRBD1 covers 7 bases. CDR1 and CDR2 from the germline V gene are MGHRA and YSYEKL. This CDR3 is built from 15 residues. V shed 3 bases, J shed 8 bases, and the junction held 10 bases outside the gene matches.

The J gene is TRBJ1-2, the V gene TRBV7-9; D perhaps matches TRBD1 (6 bases). V was cut by 1 base and J by 7 bases, with 13 bases left in between. The CDR3 contains 14 residues. In germline, CDR1 is SEHNR, CDR2 FQNEAQ (reference sequence). CDR3 amino acids: CASSLDVRGGGYTF. In DNA, the CDR3 is TGTGCCAGCAGCTTAGATGTACGAGGGGGTGGCTACACCTTC.

This rearrangement joins TRBV7-9 to TRBJ1-4, with 9 bases identical to TRBD1. From germline, CDR1 is SEHNR and CDR2 FQNEAQ (reference sequence). Germline trimming cut 4 bases from V and 2 bases from J; bases unmatched to any gene: 11. The CDR3 is 18 residues long. The CDR3 sequence: CASSSTGGGLLTNEKLFF. The CDR3 DNA reads as TGTGCCAGCAGCTCCACAGGGGGCGGTCTTCTCACTAATGAAAAACTGTTTTTT. The full variable domain, its missing parts supplied by reference TRBV7-9 and TRBJ1-4, is DTGVSQNPRHKITKRGQNVTFRCDPISEHNRLYWYRQTLGQGPEFLTYFQNEAQLEKSRLLSDRFSAERPKGSFSTLEIQRTEQGDSAMYLCASSSTGGGLLTNEKLFFGSGTQLSVL.

The chain's CDR3 is CASSSTSRGSHEQYF. CDR3 coding DNA: TGTGCCAGCAGCTCGACTAGTCGGGGTTCGCATGAGCAGTACTTC. V usage is TRBV13 and J usage is TRBJ2-7; D perhaps matches TRBD2 (6 bases). Germline V gene sequence: CDR1 PRHDT, CDR2 FYEKMQ (reference sequence). The CDR3 has 15 amino acids. Trimming cost V 4 bases and J 7 bases, with 20 bases left between them. The full variable domain, rest sourced from reference TRBV13 and TRBJ2-7, is AAGVIQSPRHLIKEKRETATLKCYPIPRHDTVYWYQQGPGQDPQFLISFYEKMQSDKGSIPDRFSAQQFSDYHSELNMSSLELGDSALYFCASSSTSRGSHEQYFGPGTRLTVT.